The T cell receptor (beta chain) under discussion was sequenced for a study of blood T cell repertoires in COVID-19. Study background: Acute and convalescent COVID-19 samples came from the United States, Italy and Spain.

V dropped 5 bases and J dropped 6; count of bases not matched to a gene: 8. The germline V gene has CDR1 LGHNA and CDR2 YSLEER. The CDR3 contains 15 residues. Recruits, aged about 18 to 100 years, lived in approximately 26 US areas. This clone was observed at least ten times. In the source study's methods: Counts of nucleated cells, estimated from reference gene primer amplification, were obtained. The method was immunoSEQ multiplex PCR; TCRdb's version includes in-frame clones alone and lacks a portion of them. The V and J calls and clone size come from that table; D and trimming were worked out from the DNA. The data show roughly 200,000 clones, 85% to 90% seen once.

This rearrangement joins TRBV4-3 to TRBJ2-4; 9 bases line up with TRBD2. The clonotype was recovered from a man aged 25-40 years who had recovered from COVID-19. Material for sequencing was PBMCs or T cells enriched from blood (not recorded which). In DNA form, the CDR3 reads TGCGCCAGCAGCAACGAGCGGGGGGACTCAAACATTCAGTACTTC. Translation: CASSNERGDSNIQYF.